This paragraph reports one T cell receptor (beta chain). What it binds is unknown. CDR3 length equals 13 residues. V lost 4 bases, J lost 8 bases, and 5 bases stayed unmatched. Germline CDR1 and CDR2: SEHNR and FQNEAQ (reference sequence). The sample comes from a study of cytomegalovirus exposure and HLA in healthy donors. Findings and limits, study-wide: Productive status was seen about 87% or about 30% of the time for most TCR beta V segments in an earlier analysis. Apart from CMV serostatus, no immune exposure information was available. Later analysis associated a missense DCLRE1C variant with TCR beta V- and J-gene trimming.

13 Jbeta primers and 60 Vbeta primers were used for the PCR. The table came from immunoSEQ multiplex PCR; TCRdb's copy has only in-frame clones and leaves some out. The sample lists around 130,000 clones; 77% were seen once. Whereas donors were nominally healthy upon sampling, unrecorded immune exposures were probable. Sequencing was performed on PBMCs. This sequence was found in a man aged 18 to 29 in good health and CMV-seropositive. V and J are TRBV7-9 and TRBJ1-5; 7 bases are a match to TRBD1. The CDR3 bases are TGTGCCAGCAGCTCGACAGGGAGTAAGCCCCAGCATTTT. It translates to CASSSTGSKPQHF.